The rows below give T cell receptor beta chains drawn from one sample of a study of shared T cell receptors in the human thymus. TCRdb's table, derived via immunoSEQ multiplex PCR, lists solely in-frame clones and lacks some. The sample includes hundreds of thousands of clones, around three quarters of them seen just once. These data also featured in a second study, about human thymus T cells.

The sequencing sample was made of thymocytes. The receptors stem from a boy younger than two with a congenital heart defect. The CDR3 runs from the conserved cysteine through the conserved F or W. A D gene is named only where the DNA matches it firmly. Clone size is given for some rows only: seen once, a few or many times, or a class if the clone is expanded.

v_call: TRBV18
d_call: TRBD2
clone_size: .
j_call: TRBJ2-1
cdr3_nt: TGTGCCAGCTCACCGACTAGCGGGGAACACAATGAGCAGTTCTTC
cdr3_aa: CASSPTSGEHNEQFF

v_call: TRBV27
d_call: TRBD1
clone_size: .
j_call: TRBJ1-1
cdr3_nt: TGTGCCAGCAGTCCATCAGGGGGCTTCGAAGCTTTCTTT
cdr3_aa: CASSPSGGFEAFF

v_call: TRBV4-3
d_call: TRBD2
clone_size: once
j_call: TRBJ2-3
cdr3_nt: TGCGCCAGCAGGCAAGGGGCTAGCGGGAGCCCAGATACGCAGTATTTT
cdr3_aa: CASRQGASGSPDTQYF

v_call: TRBV5-6
d_call: TRBD1
clone_size: few
j_call: TRBJ1-5
cdr3_nt: TGTGCCAGCAGCCGAAAGGACCGGGACAGTTATCAGCCCCAGCATTTT
cdr3_aa: CASSRKDRDSYQPQHF

v_call: TRBV27
d_call: .
clone_size: once
j_call: TRBJ1-2
cdr3_nt: TGTGCCAGCGGAGACTCAGCTAACTATGGCTACACCTTC
cdr3_aa: CASGDSANYGYTF

v_call: TRBV28
d_call: .
clone_size: .
j_call: TRBJ2-7
cdr3_nt: TGTGCCAGCAGTTTGGAGTCGCAGGGCTACGAGCAGTACTTC
cdr3_aa: CASSLESQGYEQYF

v_call: TRBV18
d_call: .
clone_size: few
j_call: TRBJ1-4
cdr3_nt: TGTGCCAGCTCACCCGTGGGGGAGGCCCACAATGAAAAACTGTTTTTT
cdr3_aa: CASSPVGEAHNEKLFF

v_call: TRBV5-4
d_call: .
clone_size: .
j_call: TRBJ2-1
cdr3_nt: TGTGCCAGCAGCTTGGACGACTCTCCACCCTCGGATGAGCAGTTCTTC
cdr3_aa: CASSLDDSPPSDEQFF

v_call: TRBV18
d_call: .
clone_size: .
j_call: TRBJ1-6
cdr3_nt: TGTGCCAGCTCATCCCAGGGACTCGATAATTCACCCCTCCACTTT
cdr3_aa: CASSSQGLDNSPLHF

v_call: TRBV7-2
d_call: .
clone_size: .
j_call: TRBJ2-1
cdr3_nt: TGTGCCAGCAGCCCTGACAATGAGCAGTTCTTC
cdr3_aa: CASSPDNEQFF

v_call: TRBV5-4
d_call: .
clone_size: .
j_call: TRBJ2-5
cdr3_nt: TGTGCCAGCCGCGACACGACGGACCAAGAGACCCAGTACTTC
cdr3_aa: CASRDTTDQETQYF

v_call: TRBV9
d_call: TRBD1
clone_size: .
j_call: TRBJ1-2
cdr3_nt: TGTGCCAGCAGCGTAGAGGACAGGGGTAAGGTTCTTGAGTATGGCTACACCTTC
cdr3_aa: CASSVEDRGKVLEYGYTF

v_call: TRBV29-1
d_call: TRBD1
clone_size: .
j_call: TRBJ2-7
cdr3_nt: TGCAGCGTTGGTCAAAGGTCGGACAGGAGGTTGGACGAGCAGTACTTC
cdr3_aa: CSVGQRSDRRLDEQYF

v_call: TRBV15
d_call: TRBD2
clone_size: .
j_call: TRBJ2-7
cdr3_nt: TGTGCCACCAGCAGAGTTTGGAGTAGCGGGACGGGGGAGCAGTACTTC
cdr3_aa: CATSRVWSSGTGEQYF

v_call: TRBV28
d_call: TRBD2
clone_size: .
j_call: TRBJ2-4
cdr3_nt: TGTGCCACCAGGACTAGTCAAGCCAAAAACATTCAGTACTTC
cdr3_aa: CATRTSQAKNIQYF

v_call: TRBV9
d_call: .
clone_size: .
j_call: TRBJ2-3
cdr3_nt: TGTGCCAGCAGCGTAGAGAGGGCACCAGATACGCAGTATTTT
cdr3_aa: CASSVERAPDTQYF

v_call: TRBV10-3
d_call: TRBD1
clone_size: .
j_call: TRBJ2-7
cdr3_nt: TGTGCCATCAGGACGGGACAGGGTAGGAACGAGCAGTACTTC
cdr3_aa: CAIRTGQGRNEQYF

v_call: TRBV5-1
d_call: TRBD1
clone_size: .
j_call: TRBJ2-7
cdr3_nt: TGCGCCAGCGGAAGACAGGGACAGTACTTC
cdr3_aa: CASGRQGQYF

v_call: TRBV27
d_call: TRBD2
clone_size: .
j_call: TRBJ2-7
cdr3_nt: TGTGCCAGCAGCCATAGGACTAGCGGGACCCATCCCTACGAGCAGTACTTC
cdr3_aa: CASSHRTSGTHPYEQYF

v_call: TRBV7-2
d_call: TRBD1
clone_size: .
j_call: TRBJ1-1
cdr3_nt: TGTGCCAGCAGCAGGGGGACAGGGGTAACTGAAGCTTTCTTT
cdr3_aa: CASSRGTGVTEAFF

v_call: TRBV29-1
d_call: .
clone_size: few
j_call: TRBJ1-1
cdr3_nt: TGCAGCGTTGTCCAGGGGCCTGAAGCTTTCTTT
cdr3_aa: CSVVQGPEAFF

v_call: TRBV21-1
d_call: .
clone_size: few
j_call: TRBJ1-5
cdr3_nt: TGTGCCAGCAGCAAATCAGCGGTTCCACCCAATCAGCCCCAGCATTTT
cdr3_aa: CASSKSAVPPNQPQHF

v_call: TRBV28
d_call: TRBD2
clone_size: .
j_call: TRBJ2-3
cdr3_nt: TGTGCCAGCAGTACGACCGGACTAGCTAGCACAGATACGCAGTATTTT
cdr3_aa: CASSTTGLASTDTQYF

v_call: TRBV27
d_call: .
clone_size: .
j_call: TRBJ2-3
cdr3_nt: TGTGCCAGCAGCCTACAGGCCCAGCGACATACGCAGTATTTT
cdr3_aa: CASSLQAQRHTQYF

v_call: TRBV5-1
d_call: .
clone_size: .
j_call: TRBJ1-2
cdr3_nt: TGCGCCAGCAGCTTGGACCAGGCCCATGGCTACACCTTC
cdr3_aa: CASSLDQAHGYTF

v_call: TRBV30
d_call: TRBD2
clone_size: .
j_call: TRBJ2-7
cdr3_nt: TGTGCCTGGACCCACGCTGGGGGGACTAGCAACGAGCAGTACTTC
cdr3_aa: CAWTHAGGTSNEQYF

v_call: TRBV5-5
d_call: TRBD1
clone_size: few
j_call: TRBJ2-7
cdr3_nt: TGTGCCAGCAGCCCAAAACAGGGGGCGCCCTACGAGCAGTACTTC
cdr3_aa: CASSPKQGAPYEQYF

v_call: TRBV27
d_call: TRBD2
clone_size: .
j_call: TRBJ2-1
cdr3_nt: TGTGCCAGCACCGTGGGGCTAGCGGTTAGCTCCTACAATGAGCAGTTCTTC
cdr3_aa: CASTVGLAVSSYNEQFF